Detailed here is one TCR beta chain. Its antigen is unknown. The donors were members of the validation cohort comprising approximately 110 subjects, separate from the roughly 650-subject first cohort. The sample originates from a study of cytomegalovirus exposure and HLA in healthy donors. Data came from immunoSEQ multiplex PCR; TCRdb stores just in-frame clones and leaves some out. The data show roughly 150,000 clones, with around 89% seen just once and just under 3% held by the top ten. Regarding the study as a whole: Altogether, around 160 TCR beta chains were recorded as cytomegalovirus-associated.

Sequencing input: PBMCs. This clonotype originated in a man between 18 and 35 years old in good health and CMV-seronegative.

The CDR3 coding sequence is TGTGCCAGCAGTTCCGGGACAGGATACCATGGCTACACCTTC. The encoded protein is CASSSGTGYHGYTF. This rearrangement joins TRBV2 to TRBJ1-2, with 8 bases identical to TRBD1. Germline V gives CDR1 SNHLY, CDR2 FYNNEI. With 5 bases clipped from V and 6 bases from J, the junction kept 8 bases outside the gene matches. The CDR3 has 14 amino acids.